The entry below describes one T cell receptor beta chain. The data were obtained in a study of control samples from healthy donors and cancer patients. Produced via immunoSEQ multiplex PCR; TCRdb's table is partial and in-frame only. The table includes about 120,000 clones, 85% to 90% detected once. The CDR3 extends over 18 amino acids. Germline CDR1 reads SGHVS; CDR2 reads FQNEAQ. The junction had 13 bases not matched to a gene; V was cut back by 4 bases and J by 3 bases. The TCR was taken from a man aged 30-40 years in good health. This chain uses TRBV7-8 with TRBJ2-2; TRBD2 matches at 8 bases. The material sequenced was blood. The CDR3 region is CASSSPRGGGTYTGELFF. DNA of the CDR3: TGTGCCAGCAGCTCCCCCAGGGGCGGGGGGACTTACACCGGGGAGCTGTTTTTT.